These 22 T cell receptor beta chains originate from one sample sequenced in a study of blood T cell repertoires in COVID-19. TCRdb's table, derived via immunoSEQ multiplex PCR, lists solely in-frame clones and lacks some. The data show over 150,000 clones, with about 85% seen just once and roughly 1% held by the top ten. Sequenced input: peripheral blood. The receptors here all came from a man aged 40-55 years with acute or convalescent COVID-19.

The chain carries TRBV2 and TRBJ1-6; D is perhaps TRBD1 (5 bases). Trimming stripped 11 bases from V and 2 bases from J, with 16 bases between. Germline V gene data show CDR1 as SNHLY and CDR2 as FYNNEI. CDR3 length: 15 amino acids. The CDR3 is CAASPGDPYNSPLHF. The CDR3 nucleotides read TGTGCCGCATCCCCGGGGGATCCCTATAATTCACCCCTCCACTTT.

The CDR3 here is CASSLDREDSPLHF. CDR3 DNA sequence: TGTGCCAGCAGTTTAGACAGGGAAGATTCACCCCTCCACTTT. This sequence joins TRBV28 and TRBJ1-6; 7 bases fit TRBD1. V trimming: 2 bases; J trimming: 8 bases; junction bases outside the gene matches: 3. Germline loops: CDR1 MDHEN, CDR2 SYDVKM. The CDR3 is 14 residues long. Complete variable domain (other parts from reference TRBV28 and TRBJ1-6): DVKVTQSSRYLVKRTGEKVFLECVQDMDHENMFWYRQDPGLGLRLIYFSYDVKMKEKGDIPEGYSVSREKKERFSLILESASTNQTSMYLCASSLDREDSPLHFGNGTRLTVT.

The table lists this clone with a few counts. The chain joins TRBV11-2 to TRBJ1-1; maybe TRBD1 (5 bases). Germline V gene sequence: CDR1 SGHAT, CDR2 FQNNGV. The CDR3 sequence is 14 residues long. Trimming took 5 bases from V and 4 from J, leaving 14 bases between them. The DNA for the CDR3 is TGTGCCAGCAGCCCAGGAACAGGATCCACTGAAGCTTTCTTT. It yields the protein CASSPGTGSTEAFF.

This clone was seen a single time. The chain is built from TRBV4-2 and TRBJ1-2, with no clear D. CDR1 is LGHNA and CDR2 is YNFKEQ in the germline V gene. This CDR3 is built from 14 residues. The V and J ends lost 0 bases and 3 bases respectively, with 8 bases between them. CDR3 nucleotides: TGTGCCAGCAGCCAAGAGGGGAGGGACTATGGCTACACCTTC. Amino acids: CASSQEGRDYGYTF.

J is TRBJ1-2 and V is TRBV14, with D unresolved. CDR3 length: 14 amino acids. CDR1 SGHDN and CDR2 FVKESK come from the germline V gene. V was clipped by 0 bases and J by 3 bases, with 8 bases between them. The CDR3: CASSQDGAYYGYTF. The CDR3 DNA sequence: TGTGCCAGCAGCCAAGACGGAGCTTACTATGGCTACACCTTC.

This chain joins TRBV5-6 and TRBJ1-4; no definite D call. V was clipped by 1 base and J by 4 bases, with 11 bases between them. Germline CDR1 SGHDT, CDR2 YYEEEE. This CDR3 is built from 15 residues. The CDR3 protein is CASSLSPPYNEKLFF. Written as DNA, the CDR3 is TGTGCCAGCAGCTTGTCACCTCCCTATAATGAAAAACTGTTTTTT.

The chain carries TRBV25-1 and TRBJ1-2, with D uncertain. Germline loops: CDR1 MGHDK, CDR2 SYGVNS. This CDR3 has 13 amino acids. V was shortened by 5 bases and J by 4 bases, with 11 bases between the two germline ends. CDR3 nucleotides: TGTGCCAGCAGTCACCTCGCAGGCTATGGCTACACCTTC. This codes for CASSHLAGYGYTF.

This clone was seen only a few times. This sequence joins TRBV6-5 and TRBJ1-2, with D possibly being TRBD1 (5 bases). Germline V gene lookup returns CDR1 MNHEY and CDR2 SVGAGI. The CDR3 totals 14 residues. Trimming shortened V by 8 bases and J by 4 bases, and 17 bases separated the two germline ends. This chain's CDR3 is CASGTQGGGYGYTF. The CDR3 coding sequence is TGTGCCAGCGGGACCCAGGGAGGAGGCTATGGCTACACCTTC.

V usage is TRBV11-3 and J usage is TRBJ1-3; D gene ambiguous. Germline CDR1 reads SGHNT; CDR2 reads YENEEA. The CDR3 covers 17 residues. Trimming removed 7 bases from V and 0 bases from J, with 19 bases in between. The CDR3 coding sequence is TGTGCCAGCACCATAAGGCGAGGGCATTACTCTGGAAACACCATATATTTT. Protein: CASTIRRGHYSGNTIYF.

This chain uses TRBV4-2 with TRBJ1-1, with D tentatively TRBD1 (6 bases). V dropped 0 bases and J dropped 4 bases, with 12 bases sitting between them. The germline V gene encodes CDR1 LGHNA and CDR2 YNFKEQ. The CDR3 has 15 residues. Here the CDR3 reads CASSQESGGATEAFF. CDR3 nucleotides: TGTGCCAGCAGCCAAGAAAGCGGGGGGGCCACTGAAGCTTTCTTT.

This clone has more than one count but fewer than ten. The chain carries TRBV11-3 and TRBJ1-2, with TRBD1 as a possible D gene (5 bases). V lost 5 bases to trimming and J lost 4 bases, with 11 bases between them. The germline gives CDR1 SGHNT, CDR2 YENEEA. The CDR3 runs to 13 residues. The CDR3 DNA reads as TGTGCCAGCAGCCGGGGGATGGGCTATGGCTACACCTTC. It yields the protein CASSRGMGYGYTF.

This clone has only one observation. The rearrangement uses TRBV4-2 and TRBJ1-6, with unresolved D. Per the germline V gene, CDR1 is LGHNA and CDR2 is YNFKEQ. The CDR3 is 15 amino acids. Trimming left V 1 base short and J 7 bases short, with 11 bases between. The chain's CDR3 is CASSQGFQLNSPLHF. DNA for the CDR3: TGTGCCAGCAGCCAAGGTTTCCAATTGAATTCACCCCTCCACTTT.

The gene calls are TRBV7-6 and TRBJ2-5, with D possibly TRBD2 on 5 matching bases. The CDR3 runs 13 residues. Germline loops: CDR1 SGHVS, CDR2 FNYEAQ. V lost 5 bases and J lost 2, with 9 bases in between. In DNA form, the CDR3 reads TGTGCCAGCAGCGCCACTAGACAAGAGACCCAGTACTTC. It specifies CASSATRQETQYF. Filled out from reference TRBV7-6 and TRBJ2-5, the complete variable domain reads GAGVSQSPRYKVTKRGQDVALRCDPISGHVSLYWYRQALGQGPEFLTYFNYEAQQDKSGLPNDRFSAERPEGSISTLTIQRTEQRDSAMYRCASSATRQETQYFGPGTRLLVL.

V gene TRBV11-3 combines with J gene TRBJ2-7, with TRBD1 as a possible D gene (6 bases). The germline V and J ends were trimmed by 5 bases and 0 bases, with 11 bases remaining between them. The CDR3 has 14 residues. CDR1 is SGHNT, CDR2 YENEEA, per germline. CDR3 sequence (DNA): TGTGCCAGCAGCCACCAGGGGAACTCCTACGAGCAGTACTTC. The encoded protein is CASSHQGNSYEQYF.

With respect to this clone: The sample has other DNA sequences that encode this CDR3 too. V is TRBV6-5 and J is TRBJ1-4; 9 positions match TRBD1. Germline values: CDR1 MNHEY, CDR2 SVGAGI. The CDR3 sequence is 13 residues long. Trimming cost V 6 bases and J 7 bases; bases outside gene matches: 3. The CDR3 region is CASRRQGGEKLFF. CDR3 DNA sequence: TGTGCCAGCAGGCGACAGGGGGGTGAAAAACTGTTTTTT.

V and J are TRBV9 and TRBJ2-5; D remains unclear. Germline CDR1 and CDR2: SGDLS and YYNGEE. V lost 3 bases, J lost 4 bases, and 7 bases lay in between. The CDR3 spans 12 residues. The chain's CDR3 is CASSETGETQYF. Written as DNA, the CDR3 is TGTGCCAGCAGCGAAACCGGAGAGACCCAGTACTTC.

The V call is TRBV28, the J call TRBJ2-7, with 8 positions matching TRBD2. V shed 5 bases, J shed 7 bases, and the junction held 13 bases outside the gene matches. In germline, CDR1 is MDHEN, CDR2 SYDVKM. The CDR3 length is 15 residues. The CDR3 DNA sequence: TGTGCCAGCAGTCCCCCGGAGCGGGGGTTAGGGGAGCAGTACTTC. It codes for CASSPPERGLGEQYF.

The chain links TRBV5-1 to TRBJ2-1; D remains unclear. CDR1 and CDR2 from the germline V gene are SGHRS and YFSETQ. The CDR3 length is 12 residues. Deletions cut 4 bases from V and 4 bases from J, with 6 bases between. CDR3 in amino acids: CASSREYNEQFF. The CDR3 DNA follows: TGCGCCAGCAGCCGAGAGTACAATGAGCAGTTCTTC.

This chain connects TRBV3-1 (or the pseudogene TRBV3-2) to TRBJ2-2; 10 nucleotides agree with TRBD2. Germline V CDR1 and CDR2: LGHDT, YNNKEL (reference sequence). After removal of 3 bases from V and 4 bases from J, the junction contained 2 bases not matched to a gene. The CDR3 is 15 residues long. The CDR3, as DNA: TGTGCCAGCAGCCATCCTAGCGGGAGCACCGGGGAGCTGTTTTTT. Translating it yields CASSHPSGSTGELFF.

This clone was counted between two and nine times. This chain uses TRBV4-2 with TRBJ2-4; 7 nucleotides line up with TRBD1. The CDR3 extends over 14 amino acids. V lost 3 bases and J lost 8; bases outside the gene matches: 7. The germline V gene encodes CDR1 LGHNA and CDR2 YNFKEQ. This CDR3 reads CASSQPRGPDIQYF. In DNA form, the CDR3 reads TGTGCCAGCAGCCAGCCTAGGGGGCCGGACATTCAGTACTTC.

This clone was seen a handful of times. This chain links TRBV7-9 with TRBJ1-2; D not resolved. V lost 2 bases and J lost 3, with 7 bases in between. In germline, CDR1 is SEHNR, CDR2 FQNEAQ (reference sequence). The CDR3 loop spans 13 amino acids. CDR3 region: CASSLPRDYGYTF. The CDR3 nucleotides are TGTGCCAGCAGCTTACCCCGGGACTATGGCTACACCTTC.

This sequence joins TRBV5-1 and TRBJ2-5; 7 bases fit TRBD1. V was pared by 5 bases and J by 4 bases, with 8 bases of the junction left unmatched. The CDR3 length is 14 residues. Germline CDR1 reads SGHRS; CDR2 reads YFSETQ. In DNA form, the CDR3 reads TGCGCCAGCAGGCCACAGGGGTGGGGAGAGACCCAGTACTTC. It codes for CASRPQGWGETQYF.